Included here is one T cell receptor beta chain sequence, with context. The entry originates in a study of somatic mutations in cytotoxic T cells in rheumatoid arthritis. In germline, CDR1 is LNHDA, CDR2 SQIVND (reference sequence). Trimming stripped 1 base from V and 7 bases from J, with 8 bases between. The CDR3 has 13 residues. Clones were read by immunoSEQ multiplex PCR, and TCRdb kept only the in-frame ones, dropping some. The table records 2,000 to 2,500 clones, roughly 70% of them present only once. The chain joins TRBV19 to TRBJ2-1; tentative D call: TRBD2 (5 bases). This TCR was recovered from a man between 65 and 85 years old with rheumatoid arthritis. The input for sequencing was CD8+ T cells sorted from blood, taken at a follow-up visit. The CDR3 DNA reads TGTGCCAGTAGTATAGGACCGGGAAATGAGCAGTTCTTC. Translation: CASSIGPGNEQFF.